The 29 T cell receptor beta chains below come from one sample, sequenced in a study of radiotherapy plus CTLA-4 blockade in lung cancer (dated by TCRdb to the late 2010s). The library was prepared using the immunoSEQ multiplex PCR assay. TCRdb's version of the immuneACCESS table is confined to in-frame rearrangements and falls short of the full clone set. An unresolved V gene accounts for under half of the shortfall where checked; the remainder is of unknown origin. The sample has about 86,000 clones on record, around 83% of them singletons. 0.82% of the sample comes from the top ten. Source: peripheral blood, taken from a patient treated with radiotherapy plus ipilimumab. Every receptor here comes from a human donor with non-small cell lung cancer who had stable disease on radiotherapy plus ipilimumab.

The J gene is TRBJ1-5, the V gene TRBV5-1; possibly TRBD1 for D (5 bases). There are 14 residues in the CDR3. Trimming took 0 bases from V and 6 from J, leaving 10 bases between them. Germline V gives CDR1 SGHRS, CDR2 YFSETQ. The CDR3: CASSLVPGSQPQHF. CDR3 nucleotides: TGCGCCAGCAGCTTGGTCCCAGGGTCTCAGCCCCAGCATTTT.

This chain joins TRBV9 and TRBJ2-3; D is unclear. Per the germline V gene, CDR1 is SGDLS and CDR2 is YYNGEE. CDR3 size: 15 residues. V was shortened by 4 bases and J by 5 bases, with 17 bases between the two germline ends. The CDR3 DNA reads TGTGCCAGCAGCCAACTCGATTCTCACCTAGATACGCAGTATTTT. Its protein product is CASSQLDSHLDTQYF.

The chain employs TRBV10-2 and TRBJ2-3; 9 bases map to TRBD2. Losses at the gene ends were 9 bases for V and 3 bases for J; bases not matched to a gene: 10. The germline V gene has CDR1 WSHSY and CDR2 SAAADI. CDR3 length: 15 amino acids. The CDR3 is CASIRAGGYTDTQYF. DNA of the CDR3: TGCGCCAGTATCAGAGCGGGAGGATATACAGATACGCAGTATTTT.

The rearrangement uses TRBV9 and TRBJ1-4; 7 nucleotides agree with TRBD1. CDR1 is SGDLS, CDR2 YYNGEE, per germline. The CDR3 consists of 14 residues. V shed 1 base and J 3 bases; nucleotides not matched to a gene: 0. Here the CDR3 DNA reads TGTGCCAGCAGCGTACAGGGGGCTAATGAAAAACTGTTTTTT. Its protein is CASSVQGANEKLFF.

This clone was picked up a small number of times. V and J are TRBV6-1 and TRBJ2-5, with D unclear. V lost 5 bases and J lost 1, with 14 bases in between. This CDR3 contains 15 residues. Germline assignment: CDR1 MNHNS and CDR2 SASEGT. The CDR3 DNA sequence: TGTGCCAGCAGTTCCAGAGGATTCCCCCAAGAGACCCAGTACTTC. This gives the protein CASSSRGFPQETQYF.

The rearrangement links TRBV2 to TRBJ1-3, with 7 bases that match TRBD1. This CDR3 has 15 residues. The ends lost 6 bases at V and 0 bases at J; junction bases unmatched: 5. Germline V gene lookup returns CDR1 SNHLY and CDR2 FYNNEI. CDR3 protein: CASRATGLSGNTIYF. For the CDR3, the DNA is TGTGCCAGCAGAGCGACAGGGCTCTCTGGAAACACCATATATTTT. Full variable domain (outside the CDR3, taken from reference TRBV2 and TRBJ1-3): EPEVTQTPSHQVTQMGQEVILRCVPISNHLYFYWYRQILGQKVEFLVSFYNNEISEKSEIFDDQFSVERPDGSNFTLKIRSTKLEDSAMYFCASRATGLSGNTIYFGEGSWLTVV.

The CDR3 region is CASSRQGSYEQYF. CDR3 coding DNA: TGCGCCAGCTCGAGACAGGGGTCGTACGAGCAGTACTTC. The chain employs TRBV5-1 and TRBJ2-7; 8 bases fit TRBD1. The CDR3 has 13 residues. Germline trimming cut 7 bases from V and 4 bases from J; bases unmatched to any gene: 7. The germline V gene encodes CDR1 SGHRS and CDR2 YFSETQ.

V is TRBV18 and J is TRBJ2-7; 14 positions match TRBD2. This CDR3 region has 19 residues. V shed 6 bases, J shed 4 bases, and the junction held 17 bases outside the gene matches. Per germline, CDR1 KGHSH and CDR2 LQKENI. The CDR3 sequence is CASSHTGLGTSGSVYEQYF. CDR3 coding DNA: TGTGCCAGCTCCCACACGGGGCTGGGGACTAGCGGGAGTGTATACGAGCAGTACTTC.

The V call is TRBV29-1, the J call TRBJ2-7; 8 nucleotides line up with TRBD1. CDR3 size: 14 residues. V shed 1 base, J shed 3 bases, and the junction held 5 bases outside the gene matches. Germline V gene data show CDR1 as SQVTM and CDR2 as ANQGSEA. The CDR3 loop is CSVEALGQGYEQYF. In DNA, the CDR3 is TGCAGCGTTGAAGCCCTCGGACAGGGCTACGAGCAGTACTTC.

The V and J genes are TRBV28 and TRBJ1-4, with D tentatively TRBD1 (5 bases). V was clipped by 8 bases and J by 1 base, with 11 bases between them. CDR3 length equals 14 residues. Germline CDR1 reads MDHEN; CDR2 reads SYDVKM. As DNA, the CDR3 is TGTGCCAGCGGCGGCAGGGAAACTAATGAAAAACTGTTTTTT. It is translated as CASGGRETNEKLFF.

CDR3 DNA: TGTGCCAGTAGTTCCCTGGACAGGGGCTCTGGAAACACCATATATTTT. Translated: CASSSLDRGSGNTIYF. The chain employs TRBV19 and TRBJ1-3; 9 bases align to TRBD1. Germline-derived CDR1 and CDR2 are LNHDA and SQIVND (reference sequence). The trim removed 5 bases at V and 0 bases at J, leaving 5 bases unmatched. The CDR3 is 16 amino acids.

CDR3 protein: CASSFAQGGGSPLHF. The CDR3 DNA sequence: TGTGCCAGCAGTTTCGCACAGGGGGGGGGTTCACCCCTCCACTTT. The chain combines TRBV28 with TRBJ1-6, with 8 bases lining up with TRBD1. This CDR3 contains 15 residues. Germline lookup yields CDR1 MDHEN and CDR2 SYDVKM. V trimming: 3 bases; J trimming: 9 bases; junction bases outside the gene matches: 7. Variable domain in full (rest from reference TRBV28 and TRBJ1-6): DVKVTQSSRYLVKRTGEKVFLECVQDMDHENMFWYRQDPGLGLRLIYFSYDVKMKEKGDIPEGYSVSREKKERFSLILESASTNQTSMYLCASSFAQGGGSPLHFGNGTRLTVT.

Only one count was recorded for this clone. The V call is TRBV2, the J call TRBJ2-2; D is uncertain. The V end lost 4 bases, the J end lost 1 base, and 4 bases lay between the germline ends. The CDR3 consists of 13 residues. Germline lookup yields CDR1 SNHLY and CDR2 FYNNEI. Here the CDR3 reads CASSAQNTGELFF. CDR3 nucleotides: TGTGCCAGCAGTGCACAGAACACCGGGGAGCTGTTTTTT.

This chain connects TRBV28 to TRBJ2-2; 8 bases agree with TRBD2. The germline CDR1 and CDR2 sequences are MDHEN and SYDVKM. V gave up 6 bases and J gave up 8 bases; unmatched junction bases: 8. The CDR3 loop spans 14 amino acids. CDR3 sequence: CASRFAGGIGELFF. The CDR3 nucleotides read TGTGCCAGCAGATTCGCGGGAGGTATAGGGGAGCTGTTTTTT.

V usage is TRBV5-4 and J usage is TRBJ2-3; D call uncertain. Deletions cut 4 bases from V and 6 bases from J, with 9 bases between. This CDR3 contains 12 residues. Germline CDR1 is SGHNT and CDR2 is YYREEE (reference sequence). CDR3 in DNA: TGTGCCAGCAGCCTGACCCCGGATACGCAGTATTTT. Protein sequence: CASSLTPDTQYF.

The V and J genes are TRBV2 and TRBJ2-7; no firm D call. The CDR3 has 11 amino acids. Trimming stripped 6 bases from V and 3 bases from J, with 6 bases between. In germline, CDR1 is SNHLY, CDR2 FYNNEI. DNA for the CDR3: TGTGCCAGCAGAGGGATCTACGAGCAGTACTTC. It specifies CASRGIYEQYF.

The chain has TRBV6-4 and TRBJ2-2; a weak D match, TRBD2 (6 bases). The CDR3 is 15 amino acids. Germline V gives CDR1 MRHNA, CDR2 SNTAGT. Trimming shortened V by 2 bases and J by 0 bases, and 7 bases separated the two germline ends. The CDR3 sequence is CASSDGGTNTGELFF. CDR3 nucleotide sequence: TGTGCCAGCAGTGACGGGGGGACGAACACCGGGGAGCTGTTTTTT.

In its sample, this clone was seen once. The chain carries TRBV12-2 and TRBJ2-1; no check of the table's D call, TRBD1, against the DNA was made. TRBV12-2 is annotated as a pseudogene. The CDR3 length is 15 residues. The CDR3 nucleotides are TGTGCAAGTCGCTTGACAGGGGGCCACAGTAATGAGCAGTTCTTC. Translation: CASRLTGGHSNEQFF.

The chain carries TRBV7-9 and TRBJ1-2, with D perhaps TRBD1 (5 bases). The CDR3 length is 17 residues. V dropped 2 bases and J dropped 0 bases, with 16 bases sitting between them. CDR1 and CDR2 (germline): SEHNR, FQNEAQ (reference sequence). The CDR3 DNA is TGTGCCAGCAGCTTAATAATGACAGCGATGGCTAACTATGGCTACACCTTC. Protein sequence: CASSLIMTAMANYGYTF.

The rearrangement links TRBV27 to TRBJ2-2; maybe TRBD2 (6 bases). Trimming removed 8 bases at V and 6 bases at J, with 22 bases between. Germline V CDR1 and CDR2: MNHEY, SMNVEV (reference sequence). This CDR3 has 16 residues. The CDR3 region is CASLPRRLAYAGELFF. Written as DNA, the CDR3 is TGTGCCAGCCTTCCCCGCCGGCTAGCGTATGCCGGGGAGCTGTTTTTT.

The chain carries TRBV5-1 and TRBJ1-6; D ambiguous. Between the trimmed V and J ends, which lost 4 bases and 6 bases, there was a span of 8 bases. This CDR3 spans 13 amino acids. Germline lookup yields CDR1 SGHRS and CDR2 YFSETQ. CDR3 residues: CASSGRGNSPLHF. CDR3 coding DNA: TGCGCCAGCAGCGGTCGGGGTAATTCACCCCTCCACTTT.

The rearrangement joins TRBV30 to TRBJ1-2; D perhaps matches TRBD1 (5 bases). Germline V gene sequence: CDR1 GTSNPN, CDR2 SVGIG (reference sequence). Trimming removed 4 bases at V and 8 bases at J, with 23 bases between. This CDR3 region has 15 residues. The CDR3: CAWNPGGQGLKGYTF. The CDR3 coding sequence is TGTGCCTGGAATCCCGGTGGGCAGGGTTTAAAGGGCTACACCTTC.

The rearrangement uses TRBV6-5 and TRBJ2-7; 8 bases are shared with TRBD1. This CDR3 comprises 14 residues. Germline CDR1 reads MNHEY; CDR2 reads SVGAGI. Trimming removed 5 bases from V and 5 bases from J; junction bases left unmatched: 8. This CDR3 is CASSSGQGVNEQYF. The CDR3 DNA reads TGTGCCAGCAGTAGCGGACAGGGTGTGAACGAGCAGTACTTC.

This chain's CDR3 is CASSHGQDPEKLFF. The CDR3 DNA sequence: TGTGCCAGCAGCCATGGACAGGACCCTGAAAAACTGTTTTTT. This chain joins TRBV5-5 and TRBJ1-4; 7 bases are shared with TRBD1. The CDR3 has 14 amino acids. CDR1 and CDR2 from the germline V gene are SGHKS and YYEKEE (reference sequence). Trimming took 4 bases from V and 7 from J; bases not matched to a gene: 7.

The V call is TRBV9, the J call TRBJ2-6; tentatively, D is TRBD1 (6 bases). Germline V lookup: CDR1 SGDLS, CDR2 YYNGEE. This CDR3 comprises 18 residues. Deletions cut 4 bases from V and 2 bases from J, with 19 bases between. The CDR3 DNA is TGTGCCAGCAGCCCCTCCCGGGACACCCGGGCTGGGGCCAACGTCCTGACTTTC. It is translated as CASSPSRDTRAGANVLTF.

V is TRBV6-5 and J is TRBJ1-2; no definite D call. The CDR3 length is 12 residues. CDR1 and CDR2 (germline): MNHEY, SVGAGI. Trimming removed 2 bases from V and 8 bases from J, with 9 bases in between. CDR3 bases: TGTGCCAGCAGTTACCTCCTAGGAGGCTACACCTTC. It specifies CASSYLLGGYTF.

CDR3 sequence (DNA): TGTGCCAGCAGCGCCGGGACAGCTAGCACAGATACGCAGTATTTT. Encoded protein: CASSAGTASTDTQYF. The V gene is TRBV9, the J gene TRBJ2-3, with 7 bases lining up with TRBD1. Trimming at V came to 3 bases and at J to 0 bases, leaving 4 bases not matched to a gene. Germline loops: CDR1 SGDLS, CDR2 YYNGEE. This CDR3 has 15 amino acids.

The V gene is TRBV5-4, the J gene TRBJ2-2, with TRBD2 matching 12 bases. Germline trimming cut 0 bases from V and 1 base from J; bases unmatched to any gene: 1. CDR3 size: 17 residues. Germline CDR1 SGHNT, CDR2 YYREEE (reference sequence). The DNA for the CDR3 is TGTGCCAGCAGCTTGGAACTAGCGGGGGGGAACACCGGGGAGCTGTTTTTT. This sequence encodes CASSLELAGGNTGELFF.

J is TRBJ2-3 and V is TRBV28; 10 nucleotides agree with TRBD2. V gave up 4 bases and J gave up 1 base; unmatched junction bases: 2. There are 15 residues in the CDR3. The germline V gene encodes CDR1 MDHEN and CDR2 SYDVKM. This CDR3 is CASSSAGGGTDTQYF. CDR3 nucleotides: TGTGCCAGCAGTTCAGCGGGGGGGGGCACAGATACGCAGTATTTT.